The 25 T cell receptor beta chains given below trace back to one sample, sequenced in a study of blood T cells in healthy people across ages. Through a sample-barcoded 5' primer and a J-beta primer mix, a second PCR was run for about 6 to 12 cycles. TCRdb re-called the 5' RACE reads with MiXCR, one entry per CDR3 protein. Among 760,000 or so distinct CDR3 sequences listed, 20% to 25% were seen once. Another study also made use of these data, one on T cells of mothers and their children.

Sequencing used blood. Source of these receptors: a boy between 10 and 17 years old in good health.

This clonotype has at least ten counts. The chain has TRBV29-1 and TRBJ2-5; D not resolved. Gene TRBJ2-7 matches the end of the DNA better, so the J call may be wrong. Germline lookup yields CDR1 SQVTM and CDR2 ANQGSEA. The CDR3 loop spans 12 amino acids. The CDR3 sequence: CSVEDSPYEQYF. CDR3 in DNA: TGCAGCGTTGAAGACAGCCCCTACGAGCAGTACTTC.

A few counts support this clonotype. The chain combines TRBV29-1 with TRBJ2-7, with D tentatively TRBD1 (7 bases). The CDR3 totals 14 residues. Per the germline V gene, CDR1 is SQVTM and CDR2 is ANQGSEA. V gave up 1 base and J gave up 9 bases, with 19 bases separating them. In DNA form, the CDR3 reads TGCAGCGTTGAAGGGCAGGGGGACACCGGGGGGCAGTACTTC. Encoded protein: CSVEGQGDTGGQYF.

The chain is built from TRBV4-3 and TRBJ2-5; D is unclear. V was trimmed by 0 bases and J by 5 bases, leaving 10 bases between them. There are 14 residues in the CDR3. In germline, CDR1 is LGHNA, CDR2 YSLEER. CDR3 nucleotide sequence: TGCGCCAGCAGCCAAGATCATGGAGTGGAGACCCAGTACTTC. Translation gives CASSQDHGVETQYF.

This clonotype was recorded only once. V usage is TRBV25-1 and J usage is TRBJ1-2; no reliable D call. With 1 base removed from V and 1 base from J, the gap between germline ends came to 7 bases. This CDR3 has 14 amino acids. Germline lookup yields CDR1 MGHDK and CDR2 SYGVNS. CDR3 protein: CASSEFSSNYGYTF. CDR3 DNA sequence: TGTGCCAGCAGTGAATTCAGCAGTAACTATGGCTACACCTTC.

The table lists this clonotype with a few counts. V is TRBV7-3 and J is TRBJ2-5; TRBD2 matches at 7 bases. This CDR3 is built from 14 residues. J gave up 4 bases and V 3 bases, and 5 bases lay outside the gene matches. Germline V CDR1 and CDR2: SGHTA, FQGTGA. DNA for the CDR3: TGTGCCAGCAGCTTGAGCGGGATCGGAGAGACCCAGTACTTC. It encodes CASSLSGIGETQYF.

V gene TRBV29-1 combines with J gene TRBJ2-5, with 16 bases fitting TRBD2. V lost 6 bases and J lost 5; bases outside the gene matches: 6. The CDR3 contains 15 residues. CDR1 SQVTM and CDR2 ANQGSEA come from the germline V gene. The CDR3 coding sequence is TGCAGCGTAGGGACTAGCGGGGGGGCCTTGGAGACCCAGTACTTC. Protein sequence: CSVGTSGGALETQYF.

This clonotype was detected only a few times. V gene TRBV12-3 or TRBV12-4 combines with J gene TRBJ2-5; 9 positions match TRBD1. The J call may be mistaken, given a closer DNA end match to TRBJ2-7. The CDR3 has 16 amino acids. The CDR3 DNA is TGTGCCAGCAGTTTAGTTGGGACAGGGAGAATCTACGAGCAGTACTTC. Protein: CASSLVGTGRIYEQYF.

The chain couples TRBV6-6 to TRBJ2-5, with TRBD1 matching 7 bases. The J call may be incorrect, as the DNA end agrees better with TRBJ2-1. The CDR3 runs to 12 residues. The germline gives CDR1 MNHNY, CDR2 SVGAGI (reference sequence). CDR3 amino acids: CASSPSGGEQFF. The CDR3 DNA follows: TGTGCCAGCAGCCCATCAGGGGGTGAGCAGTTCTTC.

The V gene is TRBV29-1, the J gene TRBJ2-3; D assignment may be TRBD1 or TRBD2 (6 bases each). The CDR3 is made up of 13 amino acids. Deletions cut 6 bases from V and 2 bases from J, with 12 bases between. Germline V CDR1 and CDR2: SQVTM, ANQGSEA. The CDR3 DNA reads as TGCAGCGTGCAGGGGAGGTACACAGATACGCAGTATTTT. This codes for CSVQGRYTDTQYF.

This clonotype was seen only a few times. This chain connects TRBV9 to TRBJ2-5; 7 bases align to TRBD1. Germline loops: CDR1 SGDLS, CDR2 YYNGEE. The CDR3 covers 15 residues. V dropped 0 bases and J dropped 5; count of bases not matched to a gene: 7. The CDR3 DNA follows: TGTGCCAGCAGCGTAGATGGACAGGCCAGTGAGACCCAGTACTTC. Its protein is CASSVDGQASETQYF.

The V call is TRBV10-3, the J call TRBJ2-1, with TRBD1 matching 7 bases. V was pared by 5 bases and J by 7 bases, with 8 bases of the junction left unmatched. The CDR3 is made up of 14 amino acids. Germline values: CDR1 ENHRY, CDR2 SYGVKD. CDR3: CAISSQGVDNEQFF. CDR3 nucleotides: TGTGCCATCAGTTCCCAGGGGGTCGATAATGAGCAGTTCTTC.

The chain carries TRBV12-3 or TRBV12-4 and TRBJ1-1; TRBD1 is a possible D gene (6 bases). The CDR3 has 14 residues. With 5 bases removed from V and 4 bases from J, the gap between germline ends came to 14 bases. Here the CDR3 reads CASSQGSRSTEAFF. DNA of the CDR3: TGTGCCAGCAGTCAGGGGAGCCGTTCCACTGAAGCTTTCTTT.

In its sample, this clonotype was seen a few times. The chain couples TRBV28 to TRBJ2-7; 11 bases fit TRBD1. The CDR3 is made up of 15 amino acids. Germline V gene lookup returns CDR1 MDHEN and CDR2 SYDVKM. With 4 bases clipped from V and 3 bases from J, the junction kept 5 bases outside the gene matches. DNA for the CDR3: TGTGCCAGCAGTTCCCTGGGACAGGGGGTCTACGAGCAGTACTTC. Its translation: CASSSLGQGVYEQYF.

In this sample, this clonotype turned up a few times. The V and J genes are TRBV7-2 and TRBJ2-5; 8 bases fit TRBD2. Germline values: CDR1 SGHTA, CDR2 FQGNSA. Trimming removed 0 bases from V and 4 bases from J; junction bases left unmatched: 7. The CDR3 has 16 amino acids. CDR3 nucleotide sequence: TGTGCCAGCAGCTTAGCTGTGGCGGGGGGCCGAGAGACCCAGTACTTC. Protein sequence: CASSLAVAGGRETQYF.

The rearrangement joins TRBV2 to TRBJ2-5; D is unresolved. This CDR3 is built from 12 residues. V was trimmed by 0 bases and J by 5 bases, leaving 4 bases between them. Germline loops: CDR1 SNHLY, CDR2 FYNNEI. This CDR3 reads CASSEALETQYF. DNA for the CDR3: TGTGCCAGCAGTGAAGCGCTGGAGACCCAGTACTTC.

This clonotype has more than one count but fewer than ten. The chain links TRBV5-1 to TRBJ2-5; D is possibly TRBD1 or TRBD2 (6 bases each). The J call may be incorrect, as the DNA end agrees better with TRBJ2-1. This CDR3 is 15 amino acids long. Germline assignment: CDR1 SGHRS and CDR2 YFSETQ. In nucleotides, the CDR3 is TGCGCCAGCAGCCCAACAGGGCTAGCGAGAAGTGAGCAGTTCTTC. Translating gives CASSPTGLARSEQFF.

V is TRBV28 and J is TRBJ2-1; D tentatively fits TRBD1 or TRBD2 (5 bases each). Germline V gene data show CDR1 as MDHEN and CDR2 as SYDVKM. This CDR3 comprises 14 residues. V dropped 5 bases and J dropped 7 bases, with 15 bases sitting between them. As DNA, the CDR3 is TGTGCCAGCAGTATCTCCCGGGGCTTGAATGAGCAGTTCTTC. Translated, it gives CASSISRGLNEQFF.

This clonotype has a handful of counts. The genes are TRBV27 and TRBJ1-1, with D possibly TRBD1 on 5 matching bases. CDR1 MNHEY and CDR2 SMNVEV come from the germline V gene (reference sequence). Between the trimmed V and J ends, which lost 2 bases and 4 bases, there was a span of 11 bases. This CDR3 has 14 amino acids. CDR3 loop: CASSLQGRGTEAFF. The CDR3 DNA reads TGTGCCAGCAGTTTACAGGGTAGAGGCACTGAAGCTTTCTTT.

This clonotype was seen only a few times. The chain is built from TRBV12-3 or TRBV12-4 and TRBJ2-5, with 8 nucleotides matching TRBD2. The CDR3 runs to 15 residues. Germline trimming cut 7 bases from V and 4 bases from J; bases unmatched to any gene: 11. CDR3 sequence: CASKSAAGGRETQYF. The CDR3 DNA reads TGTGCCAGCAAGAGTGCGGCGGGGGGACGAGAGACCCAGTACTTC.

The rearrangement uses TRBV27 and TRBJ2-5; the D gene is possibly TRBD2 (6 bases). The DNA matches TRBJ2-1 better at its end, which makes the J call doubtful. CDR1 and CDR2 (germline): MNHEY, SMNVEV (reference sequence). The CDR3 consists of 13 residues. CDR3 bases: TGTGCCAGCAGAGCCGGACTATCCTATGAGCAGTTCTTC. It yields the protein CASRAGLSYEQFF.

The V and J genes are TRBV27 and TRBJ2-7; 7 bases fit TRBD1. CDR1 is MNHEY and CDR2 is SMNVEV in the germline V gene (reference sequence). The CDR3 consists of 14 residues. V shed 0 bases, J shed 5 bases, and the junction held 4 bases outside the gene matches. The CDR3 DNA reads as TGTGCCAGCAGTTTATCCACGACAGGGAACGAGCAGTACTTC. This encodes CASSLSTTGNEQYF.

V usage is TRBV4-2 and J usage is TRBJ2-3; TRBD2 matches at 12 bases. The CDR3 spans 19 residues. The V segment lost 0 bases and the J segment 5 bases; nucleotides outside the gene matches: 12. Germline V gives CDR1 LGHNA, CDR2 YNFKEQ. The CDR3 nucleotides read TGTGCCAGCAGCCAAGATCCAGGGGCTAGCGGGAGGGAGGGAGATACGCAGTATTTT. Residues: CASSQDPGASGREGDTQYF.

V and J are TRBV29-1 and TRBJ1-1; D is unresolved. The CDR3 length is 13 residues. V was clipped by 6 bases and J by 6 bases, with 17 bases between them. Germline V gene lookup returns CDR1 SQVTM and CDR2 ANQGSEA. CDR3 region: CSVLRVLRAEAFF. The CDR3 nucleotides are TGCAGCGTATTAAGGGTGTTGAGGGCTGAAGCTTTCTTT. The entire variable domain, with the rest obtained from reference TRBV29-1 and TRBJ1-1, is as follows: SAVISQKPSRDICQRGTSLTIQCQVDSQVTMMFWYRQQPGQSLTLIATANQGSEATYESGFVIDKFPISRPNLTFSTLTVSNMSPEDSSIYLCSVLRVLRAEAFFGQGTRLTVV.

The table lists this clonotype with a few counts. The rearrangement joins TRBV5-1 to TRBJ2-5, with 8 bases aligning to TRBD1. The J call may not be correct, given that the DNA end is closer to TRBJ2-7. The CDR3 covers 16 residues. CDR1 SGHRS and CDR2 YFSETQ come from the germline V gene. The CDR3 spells CASTNWDRTNSDEQYF. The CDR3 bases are TGCGCCAGCACCAACTGGGACAGGACCAATTCCGACGAGCAGTACTTC.

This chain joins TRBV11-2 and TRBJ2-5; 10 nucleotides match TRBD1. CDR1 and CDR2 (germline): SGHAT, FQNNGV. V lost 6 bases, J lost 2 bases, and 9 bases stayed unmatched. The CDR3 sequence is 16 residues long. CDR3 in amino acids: CASRRPGQGRQETQYF. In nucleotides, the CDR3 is TGTGCCAGCAGGCGTCCGGGACAGGGGCGGCAAGAGACCCAGTACTTC.